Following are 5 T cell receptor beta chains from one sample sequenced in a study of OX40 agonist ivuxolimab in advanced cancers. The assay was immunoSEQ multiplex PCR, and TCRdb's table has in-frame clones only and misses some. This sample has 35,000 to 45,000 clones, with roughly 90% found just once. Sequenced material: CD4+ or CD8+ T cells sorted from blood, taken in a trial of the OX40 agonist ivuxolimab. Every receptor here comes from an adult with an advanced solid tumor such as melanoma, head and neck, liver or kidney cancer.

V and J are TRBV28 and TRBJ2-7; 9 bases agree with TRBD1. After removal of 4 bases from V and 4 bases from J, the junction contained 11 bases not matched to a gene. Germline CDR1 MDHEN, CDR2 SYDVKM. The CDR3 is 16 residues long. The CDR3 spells CASSYTLQGANYEQYF. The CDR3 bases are TGTGCCAGCAGTTACACCCTACAGGGGGCGAATTACGAGCAGTACTTC.

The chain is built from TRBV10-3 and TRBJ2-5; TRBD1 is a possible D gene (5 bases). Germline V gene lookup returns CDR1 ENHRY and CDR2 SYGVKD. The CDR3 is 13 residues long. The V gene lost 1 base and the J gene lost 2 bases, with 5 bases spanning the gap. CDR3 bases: TGTGCCATCAGTGAGTACAGGCAAGAGACCCAGTACTTC. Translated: CAISEYRQETQYF.

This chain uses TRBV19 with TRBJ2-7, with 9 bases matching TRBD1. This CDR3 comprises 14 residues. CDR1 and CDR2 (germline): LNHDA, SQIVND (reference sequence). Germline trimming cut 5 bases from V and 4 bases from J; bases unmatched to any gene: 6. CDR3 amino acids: CASSETGGIYEQYF. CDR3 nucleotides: TGTGCCAGTAGTGAGACAGGGGGGATTTACGAGCAGTACTTC.

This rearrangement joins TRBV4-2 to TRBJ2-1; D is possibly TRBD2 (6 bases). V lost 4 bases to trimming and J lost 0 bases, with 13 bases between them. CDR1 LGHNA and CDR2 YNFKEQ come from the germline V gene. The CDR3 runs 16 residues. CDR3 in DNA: TGTGCCAGCAGCCCGATCGGGGGTGGCTCCTACAATGAGCAGTTCTTC. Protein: CASSPIGGGSYNEQFF.

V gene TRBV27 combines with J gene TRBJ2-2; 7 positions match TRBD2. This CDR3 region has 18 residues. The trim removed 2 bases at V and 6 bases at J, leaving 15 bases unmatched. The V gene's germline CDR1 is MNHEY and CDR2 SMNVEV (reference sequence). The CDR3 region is CASSLQLPGGGDPGELFF. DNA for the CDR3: TGTGCCAGCAGTTTACAACTCCCTGGGGGAGGGGACCCCGGGGAGCTGTTTTTT.